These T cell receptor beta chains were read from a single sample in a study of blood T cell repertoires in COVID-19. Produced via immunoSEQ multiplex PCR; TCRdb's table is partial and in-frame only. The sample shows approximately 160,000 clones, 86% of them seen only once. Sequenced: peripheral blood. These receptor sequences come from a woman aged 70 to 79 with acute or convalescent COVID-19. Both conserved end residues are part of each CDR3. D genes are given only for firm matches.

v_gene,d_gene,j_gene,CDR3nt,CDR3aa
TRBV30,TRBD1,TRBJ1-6,TGTGCCTGGACGGGACAGGAAAATTCACCCCTCCACTTT,CAWTGQENSPLHF
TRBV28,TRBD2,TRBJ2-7,TGTGCCAGCACCTCGGGAGGGGTTTACGAGCAGTACTTC,CASTSGGVYEQYF
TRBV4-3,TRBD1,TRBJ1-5,TGCGCCAGCAGCCAAGATCTGAGACAGGGGGCCTATCAGCCCCAGCATTTT,CASSQDLRQGAYQPQHF
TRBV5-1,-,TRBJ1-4,TGCGCCAGCAGCTTGCTTGGGAGTTCAACTAATGAAAAACTGTTTTTT,CASSLLGSSTNEKLFF
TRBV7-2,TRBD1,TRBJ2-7,TGTGCCAGCAGCTCCGGACAGGTTTCATACGAGCAGTACTTC,CASSSGQVSYEQYF
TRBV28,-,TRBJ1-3,TGTGCCAGCAGTTCAATGCAGGGCATTTTCTTAAACACCATATATTTT,CASSSMQGIFLNTIYF
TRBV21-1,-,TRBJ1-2,TGTGCCAGCACCCCCAAGCCCGAACAGAATTCGGCCTATGGCTACACCTTC,CASTPKPEQNSAYGYTF
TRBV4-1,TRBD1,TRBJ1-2,TGCGCCAGCAGCCTTCTTGGCGGACAGGTCCGTAGCTATGGCTACACCTTC,CASSLLGGQVRSYGYTF
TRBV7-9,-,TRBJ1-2,TGTGCCAGCAGCTCGAACCGGGTCAGCAGAGTCTATGGCTACACCTTC,CASSSNRVSRVYGYTF
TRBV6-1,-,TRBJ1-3,TGTGCCAGCAGTGAAGCGCTTCGGCAGGGAAGAAACACCATATATTTT,CASSEALRQGRNTIYF
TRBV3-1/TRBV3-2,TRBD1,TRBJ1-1,TGTGCCAGCAGCCCACTATCCGGGACAGGGGGTGTAAACACTGAAGCTTTCTTT,CASSPLSGTGGVNTEAFF
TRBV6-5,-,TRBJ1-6,TGTGCCACCCGCGGTTCGGGGGAGGGTTCACCCCTCCACTTT,CATRGSGEGSPLHF
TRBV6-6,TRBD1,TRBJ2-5,TGTGCCATCAAACCCCGGGACAGGGGGCAGGAGACCCAGTACTTC,CAIKPRDRGQETQYF
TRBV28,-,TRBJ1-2,TGTGCCAGCAGCACCAGGGGTCGATATGGCTACACCTTC,CASSTRGRYGYTF
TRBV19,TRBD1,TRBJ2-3,TGTGCCAGTAGTGATCCCGGGACAGGGACCACAGATACGCAGTATTTT,CASSDPGTGTTDTQYF
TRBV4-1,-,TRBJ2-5,TGCGCCAGCAGCCAAGCCAGCCTAGAAGAGACCCAGTACTTC,CASSQASLEETQYF
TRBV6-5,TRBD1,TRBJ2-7,TGTGCCAGCAGTCAACAGGGGTACGAGCAGTACTTC,CASSQQGYEQYF
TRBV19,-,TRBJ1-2,TGTGCCAGTAGTACAACCGGGACTAGCGGCTACACCTTC,CASSTTGTSGYTF